This T cell receptor beta chain was identified in a study of PD-1 blockade in classical Hodgkin lymphoma. Study outcomes and limitations: Excluded were patients who started nivolumab under 1 year after ASCT, a group that had lower diversity. Baseline diversity in complete responders resembled that of newly diagnosed patients. Before treatment, TCR diversity in newly diagnosed patients was reportedly lower than in healthy donors. Whatever underlies the repertoire differences (possibly disease activity or prior therapy) remains undefined.

For this clone: Antigen unknown.

This CDR3 is built from 15 residues. Germline V gene sequence: CDR1 SGHVS, CDR2 FQNEAQ. The V end lost 4 bases, the J end lost 2 bases, and 12 bases lay between the germline ends. Profiling relied on immunoSEQ multiplex PCR, and the TCRdb table lists in-frame clones only, not all of them. The repertoire holds around 37,000 clones, with about 90% as singletons. The time point denotes: cycle 4 day 1 (C4D1), after five to seven weeks of nivolumab. Every patient experienced relapse after autologous stem cell transplantation, and brentuximab vedotin exposure varied. Magnetic negative selection purified CD4+ T cells from thawed PBMCs.

The sequence was obtained from a human donor with classical Hodgkin lymphoma. Sequenced here: CD4+ T cells from blood, sampled before the fourth cycle of nivolumab. The chain is built from TRBV7-8 and TRBJ1-5; tentatively, D is TRBD1 (5 bases). The CDR3 here is CASSSQGDGNQPQHF. CDR3 nucleotides: TGTGCCAGCAGCTCTCAGGGCGACGGCAATCAGCCCCAGCATTTT.